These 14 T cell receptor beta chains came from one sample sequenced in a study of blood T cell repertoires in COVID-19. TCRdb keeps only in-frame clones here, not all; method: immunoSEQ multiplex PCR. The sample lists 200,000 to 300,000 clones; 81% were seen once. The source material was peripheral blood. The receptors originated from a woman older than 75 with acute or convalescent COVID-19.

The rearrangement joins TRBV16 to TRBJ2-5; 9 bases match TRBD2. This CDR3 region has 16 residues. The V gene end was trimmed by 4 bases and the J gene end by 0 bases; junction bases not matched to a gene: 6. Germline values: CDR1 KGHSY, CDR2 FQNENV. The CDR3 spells CASSPPRLADQETQYF. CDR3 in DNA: TGTGCCAGCAGCCCTCCAAGACTAGCGGACCAAGAGACCCAGTACTTC.

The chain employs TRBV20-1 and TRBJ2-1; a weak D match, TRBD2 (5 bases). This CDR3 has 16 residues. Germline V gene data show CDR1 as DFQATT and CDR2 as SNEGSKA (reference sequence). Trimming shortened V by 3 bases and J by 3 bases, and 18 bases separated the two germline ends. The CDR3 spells CSASLMEAAYYNEQFF. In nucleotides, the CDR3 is TGCAGTGCTAGTCTTATGGAAGCGGCATACTACAATGAGCAGTTCTTC.

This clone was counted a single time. The CDR3 nucleotides are TGTGCCAGCAGCCCCGGTGGAGGGGAGACCCAGTACTTC. It is translated as CASSPGGGETQYF. V usage is TRBV11-3 and J usage is TRBJ2-5, with D possibly being TRBD2 (6 bases). The CDR3 runs 13 residues. The V gene lost 5 bases and the J gene lost 5 bases, with 12 bases spanning the gap. CDR1 and CDR2 from the germline V gene are SGHNT and YENEEA.

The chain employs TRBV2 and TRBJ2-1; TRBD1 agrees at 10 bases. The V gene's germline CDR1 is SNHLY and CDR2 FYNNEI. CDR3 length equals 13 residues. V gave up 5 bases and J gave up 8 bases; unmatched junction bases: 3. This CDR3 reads CASSRDRGHEQFF. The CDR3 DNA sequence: TGTGCCAGCAGTAGGGACAGGGGCCATGAGCAGTTCTTC.

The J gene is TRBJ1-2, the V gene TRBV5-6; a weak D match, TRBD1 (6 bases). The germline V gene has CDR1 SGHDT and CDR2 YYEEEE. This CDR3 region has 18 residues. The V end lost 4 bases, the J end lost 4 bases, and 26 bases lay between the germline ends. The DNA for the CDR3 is TGTGCCAGCAGCCTTAGCAAAGGGGGAGCATGGTCGTCCTATGGCTACACCTTC. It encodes CASSLSKGGAWSSYGYTF.

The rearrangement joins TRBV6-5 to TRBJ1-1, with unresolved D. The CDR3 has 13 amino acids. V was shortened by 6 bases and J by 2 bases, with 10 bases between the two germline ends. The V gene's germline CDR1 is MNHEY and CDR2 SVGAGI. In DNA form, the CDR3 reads TGTGCCAGCAGCCCCACAGACAACACTGAAGCTTTCTTT. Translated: CASSPTDNTEAFF.

CDR3 bases: TGTGCCAGCAGTTTCCCGGCTAGTATCGGCGAGCAGTACTTC. Its protein product is CASSFPASIGEQYF. The rearrangement links TRBV6-6 to TRBJ2-7; D unresolved. Germline V lookup: CDR1 MNHNY, CDR2 SVGAGI (reference sequence). This CDR3 comprises 14 residues. The V gene lost 4 bases and the J gene lost 6 bases, with 16 bases spanning the gap.

The CDR3 protein is CATTDRNFYNSPLHF. The DNA for the CDR3 is TGTGCCACCACGGACAGGAACTTCTATAATTCACCCCTCCACTTT. V is TRBV19 and J is TRBJ1-6; 7 bases align to TRBD1. The CDR3 extends over 15 amino acids. After removal of 10 bases from V and 3 bases from J, the junction contained 9 bases not matched to a gene. Per the germline V gene, CDR1 is LNHDA and CDR2 is SQIVND (reference sequence).

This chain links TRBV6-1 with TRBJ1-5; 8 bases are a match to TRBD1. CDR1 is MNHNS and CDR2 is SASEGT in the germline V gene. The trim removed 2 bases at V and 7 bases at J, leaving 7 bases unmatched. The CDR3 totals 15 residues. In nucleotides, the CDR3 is TGTGCCAGCAGTGAACCCGGACAGGGTTGGCAGCCCCAGCATTTT. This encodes CASSEPGQGWQPQHF.

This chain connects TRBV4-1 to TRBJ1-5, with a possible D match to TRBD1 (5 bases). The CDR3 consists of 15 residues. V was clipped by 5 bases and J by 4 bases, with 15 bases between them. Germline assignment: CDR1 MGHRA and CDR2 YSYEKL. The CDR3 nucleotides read TGCGCCAGCAGCTCCCTCGGGACTCAGAATCAGCCCCAGCATTTT. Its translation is CASSSLGTQNQPQHF.

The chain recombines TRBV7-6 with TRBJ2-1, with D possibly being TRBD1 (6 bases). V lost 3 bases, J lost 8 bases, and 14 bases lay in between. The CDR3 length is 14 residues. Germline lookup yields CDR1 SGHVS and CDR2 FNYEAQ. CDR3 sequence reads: CASSLGQGFDEQFF. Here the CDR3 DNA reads TGTGCCAGCAGCTTGGGCCAGGGGTTCGATGAGCAGTTCTTC.

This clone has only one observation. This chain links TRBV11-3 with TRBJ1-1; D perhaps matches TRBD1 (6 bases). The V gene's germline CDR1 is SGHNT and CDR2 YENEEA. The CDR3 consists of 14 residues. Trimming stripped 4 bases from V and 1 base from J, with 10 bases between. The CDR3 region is CASSYGTSNTEAFF. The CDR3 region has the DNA TGTGCCAGCAGCTACGGGACATCGAACACTGAAGCTTTCTTT.

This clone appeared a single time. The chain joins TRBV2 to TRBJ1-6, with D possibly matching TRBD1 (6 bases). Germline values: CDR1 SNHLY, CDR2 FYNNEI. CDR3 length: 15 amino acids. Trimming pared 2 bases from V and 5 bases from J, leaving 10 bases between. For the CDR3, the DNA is TGTGCCAGCAGTGAAACGAGGACAGATAATTCACCCCTCCACTTT. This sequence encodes CASSETRTDNSPLHF.

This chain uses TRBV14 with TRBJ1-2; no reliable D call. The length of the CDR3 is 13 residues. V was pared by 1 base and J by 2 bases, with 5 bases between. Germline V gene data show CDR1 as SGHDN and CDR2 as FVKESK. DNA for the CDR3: TGTGCCAGCAGCCAAGGCCAGAACTATGGCTACACCTTC. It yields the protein CASSQGQNYGYTF.